The clone carrying this TCR beta chain was seen a handful of times. Its target is unknown. The data originate from a study of post-analysis software for immune sequencing data. Study findings and constraints: Four or five TRBV segments, TRBV5-6, TRBV5-1 and TRBV20-1 among them, were found more frequent in patients than controls.

Built from TCR beta cDNA, the libraries had unique molecular identifiers in them. In TCRdb, the PCR reads were re-called with MiXCR into one record per CDR3 protein. Here the sample spans approximately 730,000 distinct CDR3 sequences, about 43% being singletons. Germline V lookup: CDR1 SQVTM, CDR2 ANQGSEA. The ends were cut back, 4 bases at V and 1 base at J, with 7 bases in the middle. CDR3 size: 12 residues. The V call is TRBV29-1, the J call TRBJ1-1; D is ambiguous. The origin of this receptor is a girl between 5 and 17 years old with multiple sclerosis. The sample taken for sequencing was blood. CDR3 amino acids: CSVAPGNTEAFF. The CDR3 coding sequence is TGCAGCGTTGCCCCAGGGAACACTGAAGCTTTCTTT.